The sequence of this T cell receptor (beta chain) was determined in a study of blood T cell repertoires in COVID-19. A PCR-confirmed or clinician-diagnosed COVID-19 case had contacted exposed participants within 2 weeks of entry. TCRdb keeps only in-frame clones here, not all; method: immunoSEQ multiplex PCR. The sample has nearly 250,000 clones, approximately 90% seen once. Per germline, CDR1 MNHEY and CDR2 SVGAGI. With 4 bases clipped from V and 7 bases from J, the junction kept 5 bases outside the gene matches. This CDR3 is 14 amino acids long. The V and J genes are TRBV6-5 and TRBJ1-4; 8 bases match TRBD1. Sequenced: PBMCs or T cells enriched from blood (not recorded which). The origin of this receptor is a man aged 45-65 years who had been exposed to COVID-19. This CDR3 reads CASSSDREAEKLFF. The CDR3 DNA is TGTGCCAGCAGTTCGGACAGGGAGGCTGAAAAACTGTTTTTT.